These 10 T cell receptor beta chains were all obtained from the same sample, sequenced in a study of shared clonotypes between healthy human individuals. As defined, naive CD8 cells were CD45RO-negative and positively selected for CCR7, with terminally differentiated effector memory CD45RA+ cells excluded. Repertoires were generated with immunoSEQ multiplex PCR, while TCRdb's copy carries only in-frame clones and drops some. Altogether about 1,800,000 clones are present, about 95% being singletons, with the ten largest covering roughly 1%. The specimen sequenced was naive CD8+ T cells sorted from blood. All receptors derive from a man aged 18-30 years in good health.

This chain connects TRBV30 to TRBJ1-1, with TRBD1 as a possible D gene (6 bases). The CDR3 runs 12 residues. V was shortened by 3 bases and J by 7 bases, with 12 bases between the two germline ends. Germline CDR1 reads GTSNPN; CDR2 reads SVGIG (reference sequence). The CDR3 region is CAWSRGPDEAFF. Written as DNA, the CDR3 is TGTGCCTGGAGCAGGGGTCCGGATGAAGCTTTCTTT.

The CDR3 nucleotides are TGCGCCAGCAGCCTCAACCCAACTAGCGGAGCGGGCGAGCAGTACTTC. Translated: CASSLNPTSGAGEQYF. This chain links TRBV5-1 with TRBJ2-7; 8 bases are shared with TRBD2. CDR3 length: 16 amino acids. Germline trimming cut 4 bases from V and 6 bases from J; bases unmatched to any gene: 15. Germline V CDR1 and CDR2: SGHRS, YFSETQ.

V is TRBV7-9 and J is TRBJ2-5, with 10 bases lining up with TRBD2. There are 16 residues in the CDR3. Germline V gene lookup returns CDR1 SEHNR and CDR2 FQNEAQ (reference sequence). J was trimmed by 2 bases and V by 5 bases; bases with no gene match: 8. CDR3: CASSDRAGGIQETQYF. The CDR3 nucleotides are TGTGCCAGCAGCGATAGAGCGGGAGGGATTCAAGAGACCCAGTACTTC. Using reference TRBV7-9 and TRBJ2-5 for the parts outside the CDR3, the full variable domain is DTGVSQNPRHKITKRGQNVTFRCDPISEHNRLYWYRQTLGQGPEFLTYFQNEAQLEKSRLLSDRFSAERPKGSFSTLEIQRTEQGDSAMYLCASSDRAGGIQETQYFGPGTRLLVL.

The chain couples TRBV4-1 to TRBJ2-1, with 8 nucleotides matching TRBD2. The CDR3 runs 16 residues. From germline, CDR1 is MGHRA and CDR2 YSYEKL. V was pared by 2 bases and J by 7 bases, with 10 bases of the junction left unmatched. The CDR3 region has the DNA TGCGCCAGCAGCCAAAGGCGTGGCGCGGGAGGTAATGAGCAGTTCTTC. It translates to CASSQRRGAGGNEQFF.

Written as DNA, the CDR3 is TGTGCCAGCAGTTTAACTGTGAGCTCCTATAATTCACCCCTCCACTTT. Protein product: CASSLTVSSYNSPLHF. J is TRBJ1-6 and V is TRBV27; D unclear. The germline V gene has CDR1 MNHEY and CDR2 SMNVEV (reference sequence). This CDR3 region has 16 residues. V was cut by 2 bases and J by 0 bases, with 8 bases left in between.

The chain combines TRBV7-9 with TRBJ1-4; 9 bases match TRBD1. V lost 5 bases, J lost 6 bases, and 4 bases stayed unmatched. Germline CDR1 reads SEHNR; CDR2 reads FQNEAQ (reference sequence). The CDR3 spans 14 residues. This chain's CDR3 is CASSRGQGDEKLFF. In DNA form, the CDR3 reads TGTGCCAGCAGCCGGGGACAGGGAGATGAAAAACTGTTTTTT. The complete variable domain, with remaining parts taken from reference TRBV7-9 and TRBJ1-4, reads DTGVSQNPRHKITKRGQNVTFRCDPISEHNRLYWYRQTLGQGPEFLTYFQNEAQLEKSRLLSDRFSAERPKGSFSTLEIQRTEQGDSAMYLCASSRGQGDEKLFFGSGTQLSVL.

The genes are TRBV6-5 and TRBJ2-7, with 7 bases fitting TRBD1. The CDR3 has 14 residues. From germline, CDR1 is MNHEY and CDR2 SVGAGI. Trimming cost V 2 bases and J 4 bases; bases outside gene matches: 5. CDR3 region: CASSYGVRGYEQYF. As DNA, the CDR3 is TGTGCCAGCAGTTACGGAGTCAGGGGGTACGAGCAGTACTTC.

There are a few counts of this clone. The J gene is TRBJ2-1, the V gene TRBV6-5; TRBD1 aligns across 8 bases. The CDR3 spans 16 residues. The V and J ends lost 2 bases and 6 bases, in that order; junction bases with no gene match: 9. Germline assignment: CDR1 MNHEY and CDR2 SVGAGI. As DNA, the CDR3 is TGTGCCAGCAGTTACATGGCTGCAGGGGGCTCCAATGAGCAGTTCTTC. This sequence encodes CASSYMAAGGSNEQFF.

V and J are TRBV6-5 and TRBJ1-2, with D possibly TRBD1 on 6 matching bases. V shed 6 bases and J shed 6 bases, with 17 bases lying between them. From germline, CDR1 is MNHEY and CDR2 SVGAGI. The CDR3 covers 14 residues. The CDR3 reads CASRPTTGFDGYTF. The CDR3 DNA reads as TGTGCCAGCAGACCAACAACAGGGTTTGATGGCTACACCTTC.

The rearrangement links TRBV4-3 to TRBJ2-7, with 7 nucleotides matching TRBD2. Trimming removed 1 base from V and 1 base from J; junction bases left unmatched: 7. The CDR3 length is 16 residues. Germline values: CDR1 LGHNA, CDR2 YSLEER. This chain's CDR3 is CASSQAAGEASYEQYF. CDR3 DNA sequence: TGCGCCAGCAGCCAAGCCGCGGGGGAGGCGTCCTACGAGCAGTACTTC.